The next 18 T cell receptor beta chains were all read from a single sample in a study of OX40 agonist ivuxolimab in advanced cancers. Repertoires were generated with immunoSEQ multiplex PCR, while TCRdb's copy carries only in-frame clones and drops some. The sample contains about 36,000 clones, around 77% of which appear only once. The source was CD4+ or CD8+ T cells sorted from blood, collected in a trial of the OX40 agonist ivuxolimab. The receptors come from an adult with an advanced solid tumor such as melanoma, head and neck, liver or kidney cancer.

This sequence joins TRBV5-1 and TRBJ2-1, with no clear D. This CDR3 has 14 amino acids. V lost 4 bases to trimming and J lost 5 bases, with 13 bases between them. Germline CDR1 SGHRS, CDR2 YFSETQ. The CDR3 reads CASSTPDEHNEQFF. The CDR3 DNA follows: TGCGCCAGCAGCACGCCCGACGAACACAATGAGCAGTTCTTC.

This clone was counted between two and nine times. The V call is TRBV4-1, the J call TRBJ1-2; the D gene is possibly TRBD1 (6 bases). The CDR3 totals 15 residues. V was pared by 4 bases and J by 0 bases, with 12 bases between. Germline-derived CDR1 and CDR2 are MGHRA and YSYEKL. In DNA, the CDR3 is TGCGCCAGCAGCCTGAGACAGGATGCTAACTATGGCTACACCTTC. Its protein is CASSLRQDANYGYTF.

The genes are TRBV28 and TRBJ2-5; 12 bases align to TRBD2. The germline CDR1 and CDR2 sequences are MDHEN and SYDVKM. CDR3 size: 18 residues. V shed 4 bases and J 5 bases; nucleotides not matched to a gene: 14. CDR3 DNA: TGTGCCAGCAGTTCAGATTGGACTAGCGGGGCAGGGGGGGAGACCCAGTACTTC. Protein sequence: CASSSDWTSGAGGETQYF.

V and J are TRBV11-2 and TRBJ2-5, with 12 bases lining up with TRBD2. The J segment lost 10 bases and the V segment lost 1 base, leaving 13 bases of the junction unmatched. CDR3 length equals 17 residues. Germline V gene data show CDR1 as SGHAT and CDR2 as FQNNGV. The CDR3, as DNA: TGTGCCAGCAGCTTAGTCCCCTCACTAGCGGGGGGACGGGACCAGTACTTC. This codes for CASSLVPSLAGGRDQYF.

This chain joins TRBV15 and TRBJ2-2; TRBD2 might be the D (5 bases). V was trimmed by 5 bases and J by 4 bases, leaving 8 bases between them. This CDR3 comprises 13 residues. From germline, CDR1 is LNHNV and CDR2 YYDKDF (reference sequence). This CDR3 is CATSEGRTGELFF. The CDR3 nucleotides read TGTGCCACCAGCGAGGGTCGCACCGGGGAGCTGTTTTTT.

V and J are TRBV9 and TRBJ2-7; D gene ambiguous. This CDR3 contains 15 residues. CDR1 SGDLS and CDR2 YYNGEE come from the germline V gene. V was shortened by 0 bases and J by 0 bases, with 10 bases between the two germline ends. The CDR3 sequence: CASSVAGGPSYEQYF. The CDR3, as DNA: TGTGCCAGCAGCGTAGCAGGTGGGCCCTCCTACGAGCAGTACTTC. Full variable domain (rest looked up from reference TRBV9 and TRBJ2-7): DSGVTQTPKHLITATGQRVTLRCSPRSGDLSVYWYQQSLDQGLQFLIQYYNGEERAKGNILERFSAQQFPDLHSELNLSSLELGDSALYFCASSVAGGPSYEQYFGPGTRLTVT.

The CDR3, as DNA: TGCAGCGTTCGACGATCGGGGACAGGACGCAATGAGCAGTTCTTC. This translates into CSVRRSGTGRNEQFF. The V gene is TRBV29-1, the J gene TRBJ2-1; 8 bases match TRBD1. Trimming removed 5 bases from V and 6 bases from J; junction bases left unmatched: 12. The CDR3 is made up of 15 amino acids. Germline lookup yields CDR1 SQVTM and CDR2 ANQGSEA.

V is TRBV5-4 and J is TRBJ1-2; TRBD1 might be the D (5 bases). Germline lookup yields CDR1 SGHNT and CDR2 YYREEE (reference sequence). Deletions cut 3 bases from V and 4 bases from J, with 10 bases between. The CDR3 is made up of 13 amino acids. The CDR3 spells CASSSQGGYGYTF. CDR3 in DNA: TGTGCCAGCAGCTCCCAGGGTGGCTATGGCTACACCTTC.

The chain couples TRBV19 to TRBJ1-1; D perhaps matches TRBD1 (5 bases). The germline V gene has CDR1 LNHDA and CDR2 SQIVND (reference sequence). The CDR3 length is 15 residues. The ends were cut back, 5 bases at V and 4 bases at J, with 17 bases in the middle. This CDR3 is CASSSLQGLSTEAFF. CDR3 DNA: TGTGCCAGTAGTTCCCTGCAGGGACTATCCACTGAAGCTTTCTTT.

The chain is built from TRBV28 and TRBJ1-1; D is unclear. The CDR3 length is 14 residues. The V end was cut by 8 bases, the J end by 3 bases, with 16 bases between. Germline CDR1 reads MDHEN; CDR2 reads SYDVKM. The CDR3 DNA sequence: TGTGCCAGCCAGTTGGCCAGCGGTTACACTGAAGCTTTCTTT. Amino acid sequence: CASQLASGYTEAFF.

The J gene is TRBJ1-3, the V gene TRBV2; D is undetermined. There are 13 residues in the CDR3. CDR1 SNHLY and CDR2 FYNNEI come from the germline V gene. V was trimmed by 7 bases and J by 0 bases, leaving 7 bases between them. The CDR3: CASTGNSGNTIYF. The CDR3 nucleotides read TGTGCCAGCACCGGAAACTCTGGAAACACCATATATTTT.

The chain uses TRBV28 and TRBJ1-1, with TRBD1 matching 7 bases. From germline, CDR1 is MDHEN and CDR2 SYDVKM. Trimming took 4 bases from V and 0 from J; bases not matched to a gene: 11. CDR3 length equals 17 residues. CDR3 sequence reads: CASSSYAETGLNTEAFF. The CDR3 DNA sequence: TGTGCCAGCAGTTCCTATGCCGAGACAGGGTTGAACACTGAAGCTTTCTTT. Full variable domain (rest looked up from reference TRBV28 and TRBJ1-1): DVKVTQSSRYLVKRTGEKVFLECVQDMDHENMFWYRQDPGLGLRLIYFSYDVKMKEKGDIPEGYSVSREKKERFSLILESASTNQTSMYLCASSSYAETGLNTEAFFGQGTRLTVV.

CDR3 region: CASSYSRAGGSEKLFF. The CDR3 nucleotides read TGTGCCAGCAGTTACTCCCGGGCGGGGGGTAGTGAAAAACTGTTTTTT. The chain employs TRBV6-5 and TRBJ1-4, with D maybe TRBD1 (5 bases). Germline loops: CDR1 MNHEY, CDR2 SVGAGI. V was clipped by 0 bases and J by 7 bases, with 15 bases between them. The CDR3 length is 16 residues.

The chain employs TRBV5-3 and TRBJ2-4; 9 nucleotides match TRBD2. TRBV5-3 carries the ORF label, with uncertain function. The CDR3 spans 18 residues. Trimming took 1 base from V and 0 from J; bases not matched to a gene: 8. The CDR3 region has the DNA TGTGCCAGAAGCTTGAAGACTAGCGGAAAGCTAGCCAAAAACATTCAGTACTTC. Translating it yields CARSLKTSGKLAKNIQYF.

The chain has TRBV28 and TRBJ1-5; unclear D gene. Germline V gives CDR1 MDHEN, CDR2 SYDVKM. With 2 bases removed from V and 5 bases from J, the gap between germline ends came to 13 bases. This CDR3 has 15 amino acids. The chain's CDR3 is CASSLRGAPHQPQHF. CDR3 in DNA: TGTGCCAGCAGTTTACGCGGAGCCCCTCATCAGCCCCAGCATTTT.

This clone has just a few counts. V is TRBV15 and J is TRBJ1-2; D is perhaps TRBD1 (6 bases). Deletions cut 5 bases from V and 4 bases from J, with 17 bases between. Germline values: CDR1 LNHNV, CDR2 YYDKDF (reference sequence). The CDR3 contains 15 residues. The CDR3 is CATSGPLQGGYGYTF. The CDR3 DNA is TGTGCCACCAGCGGCCCACTACAGGGCGGCTATGGCTACACCTTC.

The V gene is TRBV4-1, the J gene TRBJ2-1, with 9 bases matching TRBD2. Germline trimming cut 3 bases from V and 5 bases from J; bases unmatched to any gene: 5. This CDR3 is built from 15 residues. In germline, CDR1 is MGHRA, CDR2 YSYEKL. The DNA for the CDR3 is TGCGCCAGCAGCCACTCTAGCGGGGCAAACAATGAGCAGTTCTTC. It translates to CASSHSSGANNEQFF.

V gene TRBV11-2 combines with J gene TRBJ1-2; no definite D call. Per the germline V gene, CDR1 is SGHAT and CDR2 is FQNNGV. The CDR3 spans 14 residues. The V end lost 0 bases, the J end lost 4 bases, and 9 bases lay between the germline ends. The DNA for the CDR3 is TGTGCCAGCAGCTTAGAAGGCGACGGCTATGGCTACACCTTC. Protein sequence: CASSLEGDGYGYTF. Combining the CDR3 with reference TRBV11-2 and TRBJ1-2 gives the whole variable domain EAGVAQSPRYKIIEKRQSVAFWCNPISGHATLYWYQQILGQGPKLLIQFQNNGVVDDSQLPKDRFSAERLKGVDSTLKIQPAKLEDSAVYLCASSLEGDGYGYTFGSGTRLTVV.